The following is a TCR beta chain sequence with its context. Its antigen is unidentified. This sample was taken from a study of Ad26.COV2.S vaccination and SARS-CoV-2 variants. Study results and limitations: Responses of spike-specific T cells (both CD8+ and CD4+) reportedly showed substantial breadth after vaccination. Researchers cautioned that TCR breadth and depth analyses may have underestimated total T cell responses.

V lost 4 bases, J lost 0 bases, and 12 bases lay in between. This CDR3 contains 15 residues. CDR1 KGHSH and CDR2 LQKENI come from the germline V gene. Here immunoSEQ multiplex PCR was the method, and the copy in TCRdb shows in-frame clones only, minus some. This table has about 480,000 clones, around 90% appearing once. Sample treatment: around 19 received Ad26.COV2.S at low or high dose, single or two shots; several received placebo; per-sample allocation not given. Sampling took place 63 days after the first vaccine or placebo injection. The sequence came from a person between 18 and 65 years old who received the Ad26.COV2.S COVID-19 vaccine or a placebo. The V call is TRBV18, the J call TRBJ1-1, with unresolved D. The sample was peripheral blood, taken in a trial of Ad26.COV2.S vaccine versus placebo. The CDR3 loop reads CASSRVDVMNTEAFF. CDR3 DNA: TGTGCCAGCTCACGGGTAGATGTAATGAACACTGAAGCTTTCTTT.